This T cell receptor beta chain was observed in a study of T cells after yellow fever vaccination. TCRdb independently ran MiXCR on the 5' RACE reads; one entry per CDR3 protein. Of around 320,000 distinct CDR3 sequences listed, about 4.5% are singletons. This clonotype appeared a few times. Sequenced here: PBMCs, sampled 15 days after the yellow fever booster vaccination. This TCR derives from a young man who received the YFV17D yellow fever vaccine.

The CDR3 reads CASSWGTPQFFSGANVLTF. In DNA, the CDR3 is TGTGCCAGCAGCTGGGGAACCCCGCAGTTTTTCTCTGGGGCCAACGTCCTGACTTTC. The chain couples TRBV7-2 to TRBJ2-6; D uncertain. CDR1 is SGHTA and CDR2 is FQGNSA in the germline V gene. There are 19 residues in the CDR3. V lost 4 bases and J 0 bases, leaving 19 bases between the germline ends.